This TCR beta chain was captured in a study of blood T cells in healthy people across ages. Study-wide results and limits: A strong correlation was found between TCR beta diversity and the percentage of naive T cells.

Every sample yielded at least 6.5 million isolated PBMCs. Each sample yielded at least 6 micrograms of PBMC total RNA. This clonotype occurred a few times. What it binds is not known. Alongside a J-beta primer mix, a sample-barcoded 5' primer served in a second PCR lasting roughly 6 to 11 cycles. TCRdb analysed the 5' RACE reads with MiXCR anew, one entry per CDR3 protein. The data contain under 2,000,000 distinct CDR3 sequences, around 48% of them singletons. The clonotype was recovered from a middle-aged woman in good health. The sample comprised blood.

For the CDR3, the DNA is TGCGCCAGCAGCCACCGGACAGCGTGGCTAGGTTATGGCTACACCTTC. It translates to CASSHRTAWLGYGYTF. The V and J genes are TRBV4-3 and TRBJ1-2; TRBD1 might be the D (6 bases). The germline V gene has CDR1 LGHNA and CDR2 YSLEER. V gave up 3 bases and J gave up 5 bases, with 19 bases separating them. This CDR3 contains 16 residues.